A single sample gave rise to the 9 T cell receptor beta chains below, sequenced in a study of blood T cell repertoires in COVID-19. Only in-frame clones appear in the TCRdb table, and some are missing; sequencing was by immunoSEQ multiplex PCR. The sample has 150,000 to 200,000 clones, around 90% seen once. The sample comprised peripheral blood. These TCRs come from a man aged 55 to 69 with active or convalescent COVID-19.

This chain links TRBV6-5 with TRBJ2-5, with TRBD2 as a possible D gene (6 bases). Germline V gene sequence: CDR1 MNHEY, CDR2 SVGAGI. The V end was cut by 8 bases, the J end by 0 bases, with 10 bases between. This CDR3 is built from 13 residues. This CDR3 reads CASSRDYQETQYF. The CDR3 DNA follows: TGTGCCAGCTCGAGGGACTACCAAGAGACCCAGTACTTC.

The chain has TRBV27 and TRBJ1-4; tentatively, D is TRBD1 (6 bases). The CDR3 contains 15 residues. Germline assignment: CDR1 MNHEY and CDR2 SMNVEV (reference sequence). Trimming took off 3 bases at V and 7 bases at J, with 15 bases between the two ends. CDR3 bases: TGTGCCAGCAGTTTGAGGGGGATTGCTTTTGAAAAACTGTTTTTT. This codes for CASSLRGIAFEKLFF.

The chain recombines TRBV27 with TRBJ2-7, with 9 nucleotides matching TRBD1. Germline V gene sequence: CDR1 MNHEY, CDR2 SMNVEV (reference sequence). V gave up 5 bases and J gave up 0 bases; unmatched junction bases: 5. This CDR3 spans 15 amino acids. CDR3 sequence reads: CASSQTGQGSYEQYF. In DNA form, the CDR3 reads TGTGCCAGCAGTCAAACGGGACAGGGCTCCTACGAGCAGTACTTC.

This sequence joins TRBV5-1 and TRBJ1-1, with TRBD1 matching 8 bases. The CDR3 is made up of 14 amino acids. V lost 0 bases, J lost 4 bases, and 2 bases stayed unmatched. CDR1 and CDR2 from the germline V gene are SGHRS and YFSETQ. CDR3 sequence (DNA): TGCGCCAGCAGCTTGGTAACAGGGGGCACTGAAGCTTTCTTT. It codes for CASSLVTGGTEAFF.

The chain recombines TRBV15 with TRBJ2-7, with D perhaps TRBD2 (6 bases). CDR1 and CDR2 from the germline V gene are LNHNV and YYDKDF (reference sequence). The CDR3 is 18 residues long. Trimming removed 2 bases at V and 3 bases at J, with 23 bases between. In DNA form, the CDR3 reads TGTGCCACCAGCAGATCCCGGGGAGGAGTCTCCGTCCGCTACGAGCAGTACTTC. This encodes CATSRSRGGVSVRYEQYF.

The rearrangement uses TRBV6-5 and TRBJ2-5; a weak D match, TRBD1 (6 bases). The V end lost 2 bases, the J end lost 4 bases, and 8 bases lay between the germline ends. This CDR3 is built from 13 residues. Germline loops: CDR1 MNHEY, CDR2 SVGAGI. The CDR3 loop is CASSYGQSETQYF. In DNA form, the CDR3 reads TGTGCCAGCAGTTACGGACAGTCAGAGACCCAGTACTTC.

The chain employs TRBV3-1 (or the pseudogene TRBV3-2) and TRBJ2-3; no definite D call. The CDR3 spans 14 residues. V dropped 2 bases and J dropped 2 bases, with 8 bases sitting between them. Looked up from germline, CDR1 is LGHDT and CDR2 is YNNKEL (reference sequence). This CDR3 reads CASSQPPNTDTQYF. DNA for the CDR3: TGTGCCAGCAGCCAACCCCCCAACACAGATACGCAGTATTTT.

V and J are TRBV12-5 and TRBJ2-7; 10 bases fit TRBD1. CDR1 LGHNT and CDR2 FRNRAP come from the germline V gene. The CDR3 length is 16 residues. V was pared by 7 bases and J by 0 bases, with 9 bases of the junction left unmatched. CDR3 DNA sequence: TGTGCTAGTGTGTACAGGGGGACAGGGGTCTCCTACGAGCAGTACTTC. Protein: CASVYRGTGVSYEQYF.

V and J are TRBV20-1 and TRBJ1-2, with a possible D match to TRBD1 (5 bases). Trimming shortened V by 3 bases and J by 2 bases, and 10 bases separated the two germline ends. The CDR3 spans 13 residues. Germline-derived CDR1 and CDR2 are DFQATT and SNEGSKA (reference sequence). DNA for the CDR3: TGCAGTGCTAGTTTGGGACTGAACTATGGCTACACCTTC. It specifies CSASLGLNYGYTF.